The present T cell receptor (beta chain) was sequenced within a study of blood T cells in healthy people across ages. Healthy Caucasian individuals from Russia aged about 6 to 90 were enrolled as donors. The CDR3 is 12 amino acids. Per germline, CDR1 SQVTM and CDR2 ANQGSEA. V was clipped by 8 bases and J by 2 bases, with 12 bases between them. Through a sample-barcoded 5' primer and a J-beta primer mix, a second PCR was run for 7 to 11 cycles. Each cDNA molecule received a tag from a template-switch adaptor that had 12 random nucleotides. Each CDR3 protein is one row after TCRdb ran MiXCR on the 5' RACE reads. The profile shows around 790,000 distinct CDR3 sequences, 40% to 50% of them singletons.

This chain joins TRBV29-1 and TRBJ1-2, with a possible D match to TRBD1 (6 bases). Specimen: blood. The sequence was obtained from a man aged 60 to 69 in good health. In DNA form, the CDR3 reads TGCAGCTCCCGGACAGCGAACTATGGCTACACCTTC. It translates to CSSRTANYGYTF. Full variable domain (missing parts from reference TRBV29-1 and TRBJ1-2): SAVISQKPSRDICQRGTSLTIQCQVDSQVTMMFWYRQQPGQSLTLIATANQGSEATYESGFVIDKFPISRPNLTFSTLTVSNMSPEDSSIYLCSSRTANYGYTFGSGTRLTVV.